A selection of T cell receptor beta chains follows, all from one sample in a study of CD8 T cells in Susac syndrome. TCRdb reanalysed the immunoSEQ multiplex PCR reads using MiXCR and keeps one entry per CDR3 protein. The sample holds over 120,000 distinct CDR3 sequences; roughly 94% are singletons and the top ten take 0.14%. What was sequenced was CD4+ T cells from PBMCs. These receptors originate from a human donor with Susac syndrome. The CDR3 runs from the conserved cysteine through the conserved F or W. Clone size is not always given. Where it is, it says once, few, many or a class for expanded clones.

abundance	v_gene	len	j_gene	CDR3aa
.	TRBV20-1	14	TRBJ2-3	CSAFKGLGTDTQYF
.	TRBV4-3	16	TRBJ2-7	CASSQVRGSWIDEQYF
.	TRBV5-1	17	TRBJ2-5	CASSLGTSGGPRETQYF
.	TRBV20-1	14	TRBJ2-4	CSARGLAGRNIQYF
.	TRBV12-3/TRBV12-4	13	TRBJ2-1	CASKGAEYNEQFF
.	TRBV2	13	TRBJ1-5	CAYNGDSNQPQHF
.	TRBV29-1	16	TRBJ2-1	CSVLPRRMTMDNEQFF
.	TRBV6-4	14	TRBJ2-3	CASSESGGADTQYF
.	TRBV20-1	12	TRBJ2-5	CSASRQQETQYF
once	TRBV6-2/TRBV6-3	15	TRBJ2-7	CASSYPGTDSYEQYF
.	TRBV29-1	14	TRBJ2-3	CSVRTSGRTDTQYF
.	TRBV27	14	TRBJ2-3	CASSWAPGADTQYF
.	TRBV12-3/TRBV12-4	11	TRBJ2-7	CASSLRFEQYF
.	TRBV12-3/TRBV12-4	14	TRBJ2-2	CATDDRVGTGELFF
few	TRBV7-2	14	TRBJ2-7	CASSLGPTAYEQYF
.	TRBV3-1	11	TRBJ2-7	CASSLMYEQYF
.	TRBV10-3	13	TRBJ2-5	CAISAGPQETQYF
.	TRBV20-1	12	TRBJ1-1	CSARVGNTEAFF
.	TRBV7-2	13	TRBJ2-5	CASSYRIQETQYF
.	TRBV25-1	15	TRBJ2-2	CASSDRRFGTGELFF
.	TRBV30	12	TRBJ2-1	CAWSNEGNEQFF
few	TRBV7-2	13	TRBJ2-2	CASSFDGSGELFF
.	TRBV27	14	TRBJ2-1	CASHTGASYNEQFF
.	TRBV12-3/TRBV12-4	15	TRBJ1-1	CASRLPGQLNTEAFF
.	TRBV11-3	16	TRBJ1-6	CASSLGQGNYNSPLHF
.	TRBV7-3	16	TRBJ2-5	CASSLHSGGVRETQYF
.	TRBV18	13	TRBJ2-7	CASSLSSGYEQYF
.	TRBV7-8	15	TRBJ2-7	CASSLVASGSHEQYF
.	TRBV29-1	12	TRBJ1-2	CSDRTGSYGYTF
.	TRBV7-2	16	TRBJ2-7	CASSPRSGTSSYEQYF
once	TRBV30	16	TRBJ1-5	CAWSVGTGLSNQPQHF
.	TRBV4-3	16	TRBJ2-2	CASSQGLAGVPGELFF
once	TRBV20-1	15	TRBJ2-2	CSARVLAVSTGELFF
.	TRBV25-1	17	TRBJ2-5	CASSDETPEGEQETQYF
once	TRBV2	14	TRBJ2-6	CASKPGSGANVLTF
.	TRBV12-3/TRBV12-4	14	TRBJ1-4	CASSRQGASEKLFF
.	TRBV12-3/TRBV12-4	12	TRBJ2-3	CASSPLADTQYF
.	TRBV12-3/TRBV12-4	14	TRBJ2-1	CASSPGFPGVEQFF
.	TRBV7-9	12	TRBJ1-1	CASSPSDTEAFF
.	TRBV7-9	11	TRBJ2-5	CASSFAETQYF
.	TRBV20-1	12	TRBJ1-2	CSARPIDYGYTF
.	TRBV3-1	14	TRBJ2-5	CASSHPGLQETQYF
.	TRBV10-3	13	TRBJ2-7	CAIKGVRSGEQYF
.	TRBV3-1	13	TRBJ1-6	CASSQGWGSPLHF
.	TRBV15	16	TRBJ1-1	CATREGGHPINTEAFF
.	TRBV15	16	TRBJ1-4	CATSRELQGAGEKLFF
once	TRBV5-1	13	TRBJ2-1	CASSLGREQGRFF
few	TRBV7-2	16	TRBJ2-3	CASSLGGTSGTDTQYF
.	TRBV7-3	15	TRBJ2-3	CASSLRGGSEDTQYF
.	TRBV5-4	15	TRBJ2-2	CASSLSGVRTGELFF
.	TRBV9	15	TRBJ2-3	CASSAHPGRTDTQYF
.	TRBV10-3	15	TRBJ1-2	CAISDLQGFDYGYTF
.	TRBV29-1	16	TRBJ2-3	CSVEGVPGQGTDTQYF
.	TRBV12-3/TRBV12-4	14	TRBJ2-5	CASTPERAGETQYF
.	TRBV9	13	TRBJ2-1	CASSVEGNNEQFF
.	TRBV15	15	TRBJ1-3	CATSRDSGSGNTIYF
.	TRBV30	11	TRBJ1-2	CAWRGVSGYTF
.	TRBV2	13	TRBJ1-5	CASTGLSNQPQHF
.	TRBV7-9	14	TRBJ1-2	CASSVWETGVGYTF
.	TRBV19	13	TRBJ1-6	CASNDPGRSPLHF